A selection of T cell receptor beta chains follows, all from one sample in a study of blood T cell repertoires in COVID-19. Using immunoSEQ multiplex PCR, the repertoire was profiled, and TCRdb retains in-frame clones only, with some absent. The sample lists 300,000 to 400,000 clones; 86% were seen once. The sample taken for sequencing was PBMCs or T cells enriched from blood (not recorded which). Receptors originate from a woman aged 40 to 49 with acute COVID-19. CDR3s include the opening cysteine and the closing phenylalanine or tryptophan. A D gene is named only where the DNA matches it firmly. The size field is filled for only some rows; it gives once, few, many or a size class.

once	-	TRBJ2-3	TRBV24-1	CATSDPGQRTDTQYF	TGTGCCACCAGTGATCCCGGACAGAGGACAGATACGCAGTATTTT
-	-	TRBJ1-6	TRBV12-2	CASRSLYDDRDNSPLHF	TGTGCAAGTCGCTCACTATATGACGACAGGGATAATTCACCCCTCCACTTT
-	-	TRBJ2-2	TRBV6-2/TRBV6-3	CASSHDTGVTGELFF	TGTGCCAGCAGCCACGACACAGGAGTCACCGGGGAGCTGTTTTTT
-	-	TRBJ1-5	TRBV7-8	CASSPTGFGQPQHF	TGTGCCAGCAGCCCCACGGGTTTCGGCCAGCCCCAGCATTTT
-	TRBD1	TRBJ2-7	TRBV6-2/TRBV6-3	CASSYWGQATYEQYF	TGTGCCAGCAGTTACTGGGGACAGGCTACCTACGAGCAGTACTTC
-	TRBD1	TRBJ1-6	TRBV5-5	CASSRDRVGGHSPLHF	TGTGCCAGCAGCCGGGACAGGGTTGGGGGGCATTCACCCCTCCACTTT
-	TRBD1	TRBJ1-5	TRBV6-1	CASSEWSDRVSVMDQPQHF	TGTGCCAGCAGTGAATGGTCGGACAGGGTCTCAGTCATGGATCAGCCCCAGCATTTT
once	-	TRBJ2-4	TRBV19	CASALRQPKNIQYF	TGTGCCAGTGCCCTTAGACAGCCCAAAAACATTCAGTACTTC
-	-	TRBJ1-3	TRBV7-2	CASSLASGEGNTIYF	TGTGCCAGCAGCTTAGCATCAGGGGAGGGAAACACCATATATTTT
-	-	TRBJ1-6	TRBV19	CASRSDRSSYNSPLHF	TGTGCCAGTCGATCCGATAGGAGCTCCTATAATTCACCCCTCCACTTT
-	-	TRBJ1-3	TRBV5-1	CASSVTGDSGNTIYF	TGCGCCAGCAGCGTAACAGGCGACTCTGGAAACACCATATATTTT
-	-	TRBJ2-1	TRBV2	CASRAIGGAGNEQFF	TGTGCCAGCAGAGCGATTGGGGGGGCCGGAAATGAGCAGTTCTTC
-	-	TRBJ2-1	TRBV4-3	CASSQEVPGGASSNEQFF	TGCGCCAGCAGCCAAGAAGTCCCCGGCGGGGCATCTAGCAATGAGCAGTTCTTC
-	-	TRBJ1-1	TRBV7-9	CASSVERDEAFF	TGTGCCAGCAGCGTTGAGAGGGATGAAGCTTTCTTT
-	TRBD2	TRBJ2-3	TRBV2	CASRLAGGTDTQYF	TGTGCCAGCAGACTAGCGGGGGGCACAGATACGCAGTATTTT
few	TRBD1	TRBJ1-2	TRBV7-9	CASSLEPTGNYGYTF	TGTGCCAGCAGCTTAGAGCCGACAGGGAACTATGGCTACACCTTC
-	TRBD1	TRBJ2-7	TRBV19	CASSEGQGDTGQYF	TGTGCCAGTAGTGAGGGACAGGGGGATACAGGGCAGTACTTC
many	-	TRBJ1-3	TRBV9	CASSVGALGAGNTIYF	TGTGCCAGCAGCGTAGGGGCACTAGGTGCTGGAAACACCATATATTTT
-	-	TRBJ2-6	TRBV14	CASSPGFRPGANVLTF	TGTGCCAGCAGCCCAGGGTTCAGACCTGGGGCCAACGTCCTGACTTTC
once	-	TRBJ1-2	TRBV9	CASSVGQNYGYTF	TGTGCCAGCAGCGTGGGGCAGAACTATGGCTACACCTTC
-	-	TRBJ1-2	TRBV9	CASSPNSYGYTF	TGTGCCAGCAGCCCCAACAGCTATGGCTACACCTTC
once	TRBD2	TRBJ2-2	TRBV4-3	CASSQTTSGGAGELFF	TGCGCCAGCAGCCAGACTACTAGCGGGGGCGCCGGGGAGCTGTTTTTT
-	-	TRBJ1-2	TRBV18	CASSGRTETGGYTF	TGTGCCAGCTCGGGACGGACAGAAACGGGAGGCTACACCTTC
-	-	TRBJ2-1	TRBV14	CASSQELGFYNEQFF	TGTGCCAGCAGCCAAGAATTGGGCTTCTACAATGAGCAGTTCTTC